Sequencing of this T cell receptor (beta chain) was carried out in a study of shared clonotypes between healthy human individuals. Study background: Each donor had three CD4 naive, three CD4 memory, two CD8 naive and one CD8 memory plate.

Profiling relied on immunoSEQ multiplex PCR, and the TCRdb table lists in-frame clones only, not all of them. The sample yields some 2,500,000 clones, around 92% seen once. The germline V gene has CDR1 GTSNPN and CDR2 SVGIG (reference sequence). The CDR3 consists of 15 residues. V was trimmed by 3 bases and J by 1 base, leaving 14 bases between them. To note about this clone: Its antigen remains unknown.

Points from the study as a whole: Sharing across four donors was seen in approximately 5.2% of naive CD4 clonotypes.

The chain is built from TRBV30 and TRBJ2-3; a weak D match, TRBD2 (6 bases). This TCR was recovered from a man aged 18 to 29 in good health. Some clones in this sample may be carry-over from other donors' samples. The sequencing input was naive CD4+ T cells from PBMCs. Subset defined: CD45RA+ positively selected. Here the CDR3 DNA reads TGTGCCTGGAGAGCTTGGGACTCCGGCACAGATACGCAGTATTTT. It codes for CAWRAWDSGTDTQYF.